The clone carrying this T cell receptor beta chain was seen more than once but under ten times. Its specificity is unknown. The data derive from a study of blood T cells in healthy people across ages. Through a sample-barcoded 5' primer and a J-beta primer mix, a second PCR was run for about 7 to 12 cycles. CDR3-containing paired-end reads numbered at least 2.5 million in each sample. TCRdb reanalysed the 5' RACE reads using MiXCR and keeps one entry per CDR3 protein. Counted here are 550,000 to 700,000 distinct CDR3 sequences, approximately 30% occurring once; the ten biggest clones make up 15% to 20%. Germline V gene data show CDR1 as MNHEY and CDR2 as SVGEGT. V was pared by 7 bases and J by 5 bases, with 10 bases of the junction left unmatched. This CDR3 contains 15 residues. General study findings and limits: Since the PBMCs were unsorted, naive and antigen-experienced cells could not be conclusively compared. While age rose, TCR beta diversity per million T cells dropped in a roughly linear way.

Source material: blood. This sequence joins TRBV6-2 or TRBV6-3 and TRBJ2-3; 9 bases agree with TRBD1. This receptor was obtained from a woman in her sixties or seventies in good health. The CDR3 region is CASNTPGQGLDTQYF. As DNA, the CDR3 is TGTGCCAGCAACACGCCGGGACAGGGACTAGATACGCAGTATTTT.